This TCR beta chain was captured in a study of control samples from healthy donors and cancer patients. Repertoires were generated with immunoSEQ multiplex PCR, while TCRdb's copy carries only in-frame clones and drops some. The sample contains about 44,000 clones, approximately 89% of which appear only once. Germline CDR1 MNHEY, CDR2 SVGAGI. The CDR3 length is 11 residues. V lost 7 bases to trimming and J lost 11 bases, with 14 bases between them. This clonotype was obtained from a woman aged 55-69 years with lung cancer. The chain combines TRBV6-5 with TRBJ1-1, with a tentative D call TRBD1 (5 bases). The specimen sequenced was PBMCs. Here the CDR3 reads CASTDSLSAFF. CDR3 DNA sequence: TGTGCCAGCACCGACAGTCTGTCGGCTTTCTTT.